This is a list of T cell receptor beta chains from one sample in a study of blood T cell repertoires in COVID-19. Produced via immunoSEQ multiplex PCR; TCRdb's table is partial and in-frame only. The sample has some 260,000 clones, under 95% seen once. The sequenced material came from PBMCs or T cells enriched from blood (not recorded which). The receptors shown here come from a woman younger than 35 who had recovered from COVID-19. Each CDR3 is given with its conserved first and last residue. The order of the fields is V gene, J gene, CDR3 protein.

V: TRBV28
J: TRBJ2-2
CDR3: CASSLTGTGTGELFF

V: TRBV15
J: TRBJ2-2
CDR3: CATSRDTQGLAGELFF

V: TRBV13
J: TRBJ1-6
CDR3: CASSAGSYNSPLHF

V: TRBV15
J: TRBJ1-2
CDR3: CATSSGTGQNYGYTF

V: TRBV7-2
J: TRBJ1-6
CDR3: CASSPDRAVGSPLHF

V: TRBV18
J: TRBJ1-2
CDR3: CASSPRLGQGLYGYTF

V: TRBV7-9
J: TRBJ1-1
CDR3: CASSFAFTGHRSNTEAFF

V: TRBV7-9
J: TRBJ2-7
CDR3: CASSPGRGGVIGEQYF

V: TRBV6-5
J: TRBJ1-2
CDR3: CASSYSTGTGHGYTF

V: TRBV11-2
J: TRBJ1-2
CDR3: CASSLGQSYGYTF

V: TRBV3-1/TRBV3-2
J: TRBJ1-5
CDR3: CASSQRDRGCLTPSNQPQHF

V: TRBV29-1
J: TRBJ1-2
CDR3: CSVEWTGGGYTF

V: TRBV11-3
J: TRBJ2-7
CDR3: CASSSSSGTSAEQYF

V: TRBV5-1
J: TRBJ2-1
CDR3: CASSLSFSTTRYNEQFF

V: TRBV28
J: TRBJ1-1
CDR3: CASNRGALNTEAFF

V: TRBV11-2
J: TRBJ1-4
CDR3: CASSLVSGYGEKLFF

V: TRBV28
J: TRBJ1-5
CDR3: CASSERRQPQHF

V: TRBV29-1
J: TRBJ2-3
CDR3: CSVGGSGSTDTQYF

V: TRBV29-1
J: TRBJ1-6
CDR3: CSVQGEGSPLHF

V: TRBV5-6
J: TRBJ1-5
CDR3: CASSWGLSGQPQHF

V: TRBV18
J: TRBJ2-1
CDR3: CASSPSGSPTHNEQFF

V: TRBV5-4
J: TRBJ1-2
CDR3: CASSLDGEHQGYTF

V: TRBV24-1
J: TRBJ2-1
CDR3: CATRHGTGDYNEQFF

V: TRBV5-1
J: TRBJ2-7
CDR3: CASSLQTGGMYEQYF

V: TRBV5-1
J: TRBJ2-2
CDR3: CASSLMARGGNTGELFF